Listed here are 25 T cell receptor beta chains from one sample, sequenced in a study of T cells after posttransplantation cyclophosphamide. Here immunoSEQ multiplex PCR was the method, and the copy in TCRdb shows in-frame clones only, minus some. This sample has approximately 56,000 clones, with 85% to 95% found just once. The material sequenced was PBMCs. The receptors were sampled from a woman aged 25 to 39 in good health and a related stem cell transplant donor.

This clone came up once. The chain's CDR3 is CASSLGLAGLANTGELFF. The CDR3 DNA is TGTGCCAGCAGCTTAGGACTAGCGGGGTTGGCGAACACCGGGGAGCTGTTTTTT. The chain recombines TRBV11-2 with TRBJ2-2; 11 bases fit TRBD2. The CDR3 loop spans 18 amino acids. Trimming at V came to 1 base and at J to 0 bases, leaving 4 bases not matched to a gene. CDR1 and CDR2 (germline): SGHAT, FQNNGV.

This sequence joins TRBV4-3 and TRBJ2-1; D not certain. V lost 0 bases and J 5 bases, leaving 5 bases between the germline ends. Germline V gene lookup returns CDR1 LGHNA and CDR2 YSLEER. The CDR3 has 13 amino acids. The CDR3 sequence: CASSQEANNEQFF. The CDR3 DNA reads TGCGCCAGCAGCCAAGAAGCAAACAATGAGCAGTTCTTC.

The chain links TRBV23-1 to TRBJ1-6; tentative D call: TRBD1 (6 bases). TRBV23-1 carries the ORF label, with uncertain function. V shed 8 bases and J shed 5 bases, with 16 bases lying between them. The CDR3 contains 15 residues. The CDR3 DNA sequence: TGCGCCAGCGTACCCAACAGGGACCATAATTCACCCCTCCACTTT. Amino acids: CASVPNRDHNSPLHF.

J is TRBJ2-7 and V is TRBV28, with D maybe TRBD1 (6 bases). V lost 7 bases and J lost 2, with 12 bases in between. The CDR3 covers 13 residues. The V gene's germline CDR1 is MDHEN and CDR2 SYDVKM. The CDR3, as DNA: TGTGCCAGCATACAGGGATCCACCTACGAGCAGTACTTC. Encoded protein: CASIQGSTYEQYF.

The chain uses TRBV19 and TRBJ2-3; D is possibly TRBD1 (6 bases). The germline CDR1 and CDR2 sequences are LNHDA and SQIVND (reference sequence). The CDR3 consists of 17 residues. V was trimmed by 5 bases and J by 0 bases, leaving 18 bases between them. CDR3 loop: CASSALGHLTSTDTQYF. The CDR3 DNA follows: TGTGCCAGTAGTGCCTTGGGACATCTTACTAGCACAGATACGCAGTATTTT.

The rearrangement uses TRBV5-1 and TRBJ1-1; 7 bases line up with TRBD1. J gave up 0 bases and V 4 bases, and 6 bases lay outside the gene matches. Per the germline V gene, CDR1 is SGHRS and CDR2 is YFSETQ. This CDR3 contains 15 residues. DNA of the CDR3: TGCGCCAGCAGCGCCGGGACAGCTCTGAACACTGAAGCTTTCTTT. Protein: CASSAGTALNTEAFF.

The V call is TRBV19, the J call TRBJ2-5, with 15 bases aligning to TRBD2. This CDR3 spans 18 amino acids. With V trimmed by 3 bases and J by 2 bases, 7 bases remained unmatched. Germline V gene data show CDR1 as LNHDA and CDR2 as SQIVND (reference sequence). The CDR3 here is CASSIGTSGGQIQETQYF. In DNA form, the CDR3 reads TGTGCCAGTAGTATTGGGACTAGCGGGGGGCAAATTCAAGAGACCCAGTACTTC.

About this clone: The sample holds other DNA sequences that translate to the same CDR3. V gene TRBV7-2 combines with J gene TRBJ2-7, with D possibly being TRBD2 (6 bases). V lost 0 bases and J 2 bases, leaving 8 bases between the germline ends. The germline CDR1 and CDR2 sequences are SGHTA and FQGNSA. This CDR3 has 14 residues. In DNA, the CDR3 is TGTGCCAGCAGCTTAGCGGGGGGACCCTACGAGCAGTACTTC. Its protein is CASSLAGGPYEQYF.

V gene TRBV5-4 combines with J gene TRBJ1-2; 12 bases agree with TRBD1. The V and J ends lost 4 bases and 7 bases, in that order; junction bases with no gene match: 11. CDR1 and CDR2 (germline): SGHNT, YYREEE (reference sequence). The CDR3 has 16 residues. CDR3 protein: CASSQIGDRGRSGYTF. CDR3 DNA sequence: TGTGCCAGCAGCCAGATAGGGGACAGGGGGCGCAGTGGCTACACCTTC.

The V and J genes are TRBV7-2 and TRBJ1-5; no firm D call. Germline CDR1 is SGHTA and CDR2 is FQGNSA. V was pared by 4 bases and J by 6 bases, with 16 bases between. The CDR3 is 15 amino acids. The CDR3 region is CASSYTVEVGQPQHF. The CDR3 coding sequence is TGTGCCAGCAGCTATACAGTGGAGGTTGGTCAGCCCCAGCATTTT. The full variable domain, in which reference TRBV7-2 and TRBJ1-5 provide the parts outside the CDR3, is GAGVSQSPSNKVTEKGKDVELRCDPISGHTALYWYRQSLGQGLEFLIYFQGNSAPDKSGLPSDRFSAERTGGSVSTLTIQRTQQEDSAVYLCASSYTVEVGQPQHFGDGTRLSIL.

This chain connects TRBV19 to TRBJ1-1, with D perhaps matching TRBD1 (6 bases). The CDR3 runs 14 residues. The germline gives CDR1 LNHDA, CDR2 SQIVND (reference sequence). Trimming removed 6 bases at V and 1 base at J, with 12 bases between. For the CDR3, the DNA is TGTGCCAGTAGACAGGGAGGGACGAACACTGAAGCTTTCTTT. Protein: CASRQGGTNTEAFF.

The V gene is TRBV10-3, the J gene TRBJ1-5; D is unclear. CDR1 and CDR2 (germline): ENHRY, SYGVKD. With 5 bases removed from V and 3 bases from J, the gap between germline ends came to 8 bases. There are 13 residues in the CDR3. CDR3 protein: CAISPGFNQPQHF. The CDR3 region has the DNA TGTGCCATCAGTCCGGGGTTCAATCAGCCCCAGCATTTT.

This chain connects TRBV9 to TRBJ2-7; 10 bases fit TRBD2. The CDR3 extends over 16 amino acids. Germline values: CDR1 SGDLS, CDR2 YYNGEE. J gave up 4 bases and V 4 bases, and 11 bases lay outside the gene matches. This CDR3 reads CASSPSSGGASYEQYF. DNA of the CDR3: TGTGCCAGCAGCCCGTCAAGCGGGGGGGCCTCTTACGAGCAGTACTTC.

This clone was recorded once. The chain recombines TRBV6-1 with TRBJ1-2; D may be TRBD1 (5 bases). The germline V gene has CDR1 MNHNS and CDR2 SASEGT. V was trimmed by 0 bases and J by 4 bases, leaving 9 bases between them. This CDR3 spans 14 amino acids. The CDR3 spells CASSEAGHPYGYTF. For the CDR3, the DNA is TGTGCCAGCAGTGAAGCAGGACATCCCTATGGCTACACCTTC.

The V gene is TRBV25-1, the J gene TRBJ2-2; TRBD2 aligns across 11 bases. Unmatched junction bases numbered 5, after V lost 1 base and J lost 1 base. The germline V gene has CDR1 MGHDK and CDR2 SYGVNS. There are 18 residues in the CDR3. The CDR3 DNA reads TGTGCCAGCAGTGAATCCCTCGGGACTAGCGGGAACACCGGGGAGCTGTTTTTT. This translates into CASSESLGTSGNTGELFF.

The chain uses TRBV15 and TRBJ1-2; D is unresolved. There are 15 residues in the CDR3. The germline CDR1 and CDR2 sequences are LNHNV and YYDKDF (reference sequence). Trimming shortened V by 0 bases and J by 0 bases, and 8 bases separated the two germline ends. CDR3 sequence reads: CATSRDLTSNYGYTF. In DNA form, the CDR3 reads TGTGCCACCAGCAGAGATTTGACATCTAACTATGGCTACACCTTC.

This rearrangement joins TRBV5-1 to TRBJ2-3; D is possibly TRBD2 (6 bases). Deletions cut 0 bases from V and 0 bases from J, with 11 bases between. The CDR3 has 16 residues. The germline CDR1 and CDR2 sequences are SGHRS and YFSETQ. The CDR3 is CASSLVFGGSTDTQYF. The CDR3 DNA reads TGCGCCAGCAGCTTGGTTTTCGGGGGTAGCACAGATACGCAGTATTTT.

The V gene is TRBV5-1, the J gene TRBJ2-3, with D perhaps TRBD2 (7 bases). The CDR3 has 15 amino acids. Trimming stripped 0 bases from V and 4 bases from J, with 12 bases between. CDR1 is SGHRS and CDR2 is YFSETQ in the germline V gene. The CDR3: CASSLEGGSADTQYF. CDR3 DNA: TGCGCCAGCAGCTTGGAGGGGGGGTCCGCAGATACGCAGTATTTT.

This chain links TRBV27 with TRBJ2-1; 9 bases match TRBD1. The CDR3 is 15 residues long. The ends lost 5 bases at V and 2 bases at J; junction bases unmatched: 4. Germline assignment: CDR1 MNHEY and CDR2 SMNVEV (reference sequence). The CDR3 DNA sequence: TGTGCCAGCAGTCCGGGACAGGGACCCTACAATGAGCAGTTCTTC. Encoded protein: CASSPGQGPYNEQFF.

CDR3 residues: CASSLISFSGNTIYF. CDR3 in DNA: TGTGCCAGCAGCTTAATATCTTTCTCTGGAAACACCATATATTTT. This chain uses TRBV11-2 with TRBJ1-3; D unresolved. This CDR3 spans 15 amino acids. Trimming cost V 2 bases and J 0 bases, with 8 bases left between them. Germline V gene data show CDR1 as SGHAT and CDR2 as FQNNGV.

The chain carries TRBV7-6 and TRBJ1-1; the match to TRBD1 covers 9 bases. Germline-derived CDR1 and CDR2 are SGHVS and FNYEAQ. J gave up 3 bases and V 4 bases, and 3 bases lay outside the gene matches. The CDR3 covers 14 residues. The CDR3 DNA sequence: TGTGCCAGCAGCTCCCGGGACAGGGACACTGAAGCTTTCTTT. This sequence encodes CASSSRDRDTEAFF.

This chain uses TRBV7-9 with TRBJ1-2, with TRBD1 as a possible D gene (6 bases). CDR1 is SEHNR, CDR2 FQNEAQ, per germline (reference sequence). CDR3 length: 15 residues. Trimming removed 1 base at V and 4 bases at J, with 13 bases between. The CDR3 here is CASSLEQDRPYGYTF. The CDR3 DNA reads as TGTGCCAGCAGCTTAGAGCAGGACAGACCCTATGGCTACACCTTC.

The chain couples TRBV7-8 to TRBJ1-4, with D possibly being TRBD1 (5 bases). Trimming pared 5 bases from V and 0 bases from J, leaving 10 bases between. The CDR3 is 15 residues long. From germline, CDR1 is SGHVS and CDR2 FQNEAQ. The CDR3 spells CASSRRVTTNEKLFF. The CDR3 region has the DNA TGTGCCAGCAGCCGCAGGGTTACAACTAATGAAAAACTGTTTTTT.

The chain couples TRBV5-5 to TRBJ2-7, with D maybe TRBD1 (7 bases). The CDR3 covers 15 residues. CDR1 and CDR2 from the germline V gene are SGHKS and YYEKEE (reference sequence). Trimming left V 3 bases short and J 2 bases short, with 15 bases between. The CDR3 nucleotides are TGTGCCAGCAGCTCTCCAGGGGGGACAACCTACGAGCAGTACTTC. Translated, it gives CASSSPGGTTYEQYF.

The V call is TRBV6-1, the J call TRBJ2-2; no clear D. CDR3 size: 14 residues. Germline V lookup: CDR1 MNHNS, CDR2 SASEGT. V shed 2 bases and J shed 5 bases, with 9 bases lying between them. The DNA of the CDR3 is TGTGCCAGCAGTGAATACCCACAGACCGGGGAGCTGTTTTTT. Translated, it gives CASSEYPQTGELFF.